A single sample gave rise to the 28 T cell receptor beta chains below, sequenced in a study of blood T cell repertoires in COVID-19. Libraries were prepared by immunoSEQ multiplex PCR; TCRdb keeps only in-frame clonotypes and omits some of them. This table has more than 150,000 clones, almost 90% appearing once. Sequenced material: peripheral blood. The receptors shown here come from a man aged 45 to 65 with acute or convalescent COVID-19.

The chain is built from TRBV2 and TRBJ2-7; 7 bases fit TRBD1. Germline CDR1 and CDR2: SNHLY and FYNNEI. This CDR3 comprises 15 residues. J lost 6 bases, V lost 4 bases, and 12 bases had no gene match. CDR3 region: CASSVATGSLGEQYF. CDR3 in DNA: TGTGCCAGCAGTGTCGCGACAGGGAGCCTGGGCGAGCAGTACTTC.

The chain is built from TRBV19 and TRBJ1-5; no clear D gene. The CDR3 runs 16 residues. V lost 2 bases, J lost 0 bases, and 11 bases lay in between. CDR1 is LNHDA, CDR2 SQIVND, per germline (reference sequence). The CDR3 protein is CASSIPRLHSNQPQHF. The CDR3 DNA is TGTGCCAGTAGTATACCAAGACTTCATAGCAATCAGCCCCAGCATTTT.

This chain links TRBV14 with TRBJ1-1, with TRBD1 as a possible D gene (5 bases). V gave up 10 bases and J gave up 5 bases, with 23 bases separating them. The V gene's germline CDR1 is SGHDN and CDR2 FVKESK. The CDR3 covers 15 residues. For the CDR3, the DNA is TGTGCCACCTCTGATATTAGGGGTTTGGGGACTGAAGCTTTCTTT. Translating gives CATSDIRGLGTEAFF.

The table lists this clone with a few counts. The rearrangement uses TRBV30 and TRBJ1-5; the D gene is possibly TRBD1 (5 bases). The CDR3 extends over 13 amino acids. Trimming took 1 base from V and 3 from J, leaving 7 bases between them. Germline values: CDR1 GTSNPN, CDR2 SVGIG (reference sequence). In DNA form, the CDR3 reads TGTGCCTGGAGTGGACAGAACAATCAGCCCCAGCATTTT. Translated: CAWSGQNNQPQHF.

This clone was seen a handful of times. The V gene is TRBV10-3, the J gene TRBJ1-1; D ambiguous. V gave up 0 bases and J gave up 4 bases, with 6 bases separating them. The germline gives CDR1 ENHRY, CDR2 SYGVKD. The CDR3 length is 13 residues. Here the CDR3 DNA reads TGTGCCATCAGTGAGTCGACTGGCACTGAAGCTTTCTTT. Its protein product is CAISESTGTEAFF.

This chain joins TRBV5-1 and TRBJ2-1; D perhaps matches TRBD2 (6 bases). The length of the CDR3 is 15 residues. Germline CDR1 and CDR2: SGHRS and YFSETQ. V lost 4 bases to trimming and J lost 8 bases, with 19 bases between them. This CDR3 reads CASSAITRRGDEQFF. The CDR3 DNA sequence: TGCGCCAGCAGCGCCATAACTAGGCGGGGCGATGAGCAGTTCTTC.

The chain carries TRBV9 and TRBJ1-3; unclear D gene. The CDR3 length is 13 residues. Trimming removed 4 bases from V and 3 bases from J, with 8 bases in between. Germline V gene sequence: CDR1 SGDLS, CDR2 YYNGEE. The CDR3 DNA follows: TGTGCCAGCAGCCTGAGTGGTGGAAACACCATATATTTT. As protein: CASSLSGGNTIYF.

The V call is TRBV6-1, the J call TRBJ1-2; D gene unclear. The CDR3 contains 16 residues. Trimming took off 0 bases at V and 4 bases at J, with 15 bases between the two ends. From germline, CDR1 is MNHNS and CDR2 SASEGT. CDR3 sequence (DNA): TGTGCCAGCAGTGAAGCCTGGAGCCGGCGCGGCTATGGCTACACCTTC. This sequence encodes CASSEAWSRRGYGYTF.

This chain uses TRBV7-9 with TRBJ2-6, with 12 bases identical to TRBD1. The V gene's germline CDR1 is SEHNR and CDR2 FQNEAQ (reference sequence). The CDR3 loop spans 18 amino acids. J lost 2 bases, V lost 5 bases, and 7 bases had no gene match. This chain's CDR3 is CASSPRDRGLPGANVLTF. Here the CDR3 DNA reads TGTGCCAGCAGCCCGCGGGACAGGGGGCTCCCTGGGGCCAACGTCCTGACTTTC.

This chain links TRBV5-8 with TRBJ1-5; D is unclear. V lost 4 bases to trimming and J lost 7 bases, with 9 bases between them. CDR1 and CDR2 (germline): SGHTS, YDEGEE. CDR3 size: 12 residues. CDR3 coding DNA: TGTGCCAGCAGCGCCAGTTACCAGCCCCAGCATTTT. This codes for CASSASYQPQHF.

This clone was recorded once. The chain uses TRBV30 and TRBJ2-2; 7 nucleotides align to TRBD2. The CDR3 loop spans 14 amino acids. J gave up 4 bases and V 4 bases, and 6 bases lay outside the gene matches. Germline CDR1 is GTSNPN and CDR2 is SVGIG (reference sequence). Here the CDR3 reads CAWNFRGVTGELFF. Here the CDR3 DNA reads TGTGCCTGGAATTTTCGGGGGGTCACCGGGGAGCTGTTTTTT. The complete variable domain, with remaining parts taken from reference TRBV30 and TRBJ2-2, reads SQTIHQWPATLVQPVGSPLSLECTVEGTSNPNLYWYRQAAGRGLQLLFYSVGIGQISSEVPQNLSASRPQDRQFILSSKKLLLSDSGFYLCAWNFRGVTGELFFGEGSRLTVL.

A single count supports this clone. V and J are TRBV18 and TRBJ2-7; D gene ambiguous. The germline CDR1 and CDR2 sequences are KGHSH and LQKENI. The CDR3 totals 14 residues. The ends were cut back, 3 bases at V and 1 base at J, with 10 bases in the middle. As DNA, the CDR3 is TGTGCCAGCTCACCCAGTCGAGCGTCCTACGAGCAGTACGTC. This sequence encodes CASSPSRASYEQYV.

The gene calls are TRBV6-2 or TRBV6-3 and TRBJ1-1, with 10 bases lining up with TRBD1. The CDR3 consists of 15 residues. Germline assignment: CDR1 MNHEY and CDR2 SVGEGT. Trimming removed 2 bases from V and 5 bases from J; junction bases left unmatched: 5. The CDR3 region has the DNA TGTGCCAGCAGTTACGCAGGGACAGGGGCGACTGAAGCTTTCTTT. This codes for CASSYAGTGATEAFF.

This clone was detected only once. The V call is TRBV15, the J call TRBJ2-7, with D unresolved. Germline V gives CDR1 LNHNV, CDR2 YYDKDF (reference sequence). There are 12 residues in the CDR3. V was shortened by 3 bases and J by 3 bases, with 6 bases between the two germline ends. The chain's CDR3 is CATSSGVYEQYF. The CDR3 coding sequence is TGTGCCACCAGCAGCGGAGTCTACGAGCAGTACTTC.

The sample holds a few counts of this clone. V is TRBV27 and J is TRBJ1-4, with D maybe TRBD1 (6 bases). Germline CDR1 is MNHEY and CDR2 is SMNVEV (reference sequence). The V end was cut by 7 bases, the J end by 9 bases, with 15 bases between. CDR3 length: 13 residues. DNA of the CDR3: TGTGCCAGCAAAGGCGGGGGCTACAAAAAACTGTTTTTT. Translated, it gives CASKGGGYKKLFF.

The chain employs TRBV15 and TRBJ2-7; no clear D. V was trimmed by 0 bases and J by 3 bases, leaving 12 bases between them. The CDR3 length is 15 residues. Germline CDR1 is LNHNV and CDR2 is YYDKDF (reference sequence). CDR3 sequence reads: CATSRDYGGSYEQYV. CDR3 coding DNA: TGTGCCACCAGCAGAGATTATGGCGGAAGCTACGAGCAGTACGTC.

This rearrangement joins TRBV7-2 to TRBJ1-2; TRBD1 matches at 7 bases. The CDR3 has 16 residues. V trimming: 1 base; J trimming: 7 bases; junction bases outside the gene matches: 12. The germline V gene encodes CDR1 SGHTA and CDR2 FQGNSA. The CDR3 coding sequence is TGTGCCAGCAGCTTAGGGGGAGGACAGGTCCGGGCTGGCTACACCTTC. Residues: CASSLGGGQVRAGYTF. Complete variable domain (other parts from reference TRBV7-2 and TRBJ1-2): GAGVSQSPSNKVTEKGKDVELRCDPISGHTALYWYRQSLGQGLEFLIYFQGNSAPDKSGLPSDRFSAERTGGSVSTLTIQRTQQEDSAVYLCASSLGGGQVRAGYTFGSGTRLTVV.

In nucleotides, the CDR3 is TGTGCCAGCAGCTCAGGCCGAGAAGAGACCCAGTACTTC. This translates into CASSSGREETQYF. The V and J genes are TRBV7-8 and TRBJ2-5, with no clear D. The CDR3 sequence is 13 residues long. V was pared by 4 bases and J by 3 bases, with 9 bases between. The V gene's germline CDR1 is SGHVS and CDR2 FQNEAQ.

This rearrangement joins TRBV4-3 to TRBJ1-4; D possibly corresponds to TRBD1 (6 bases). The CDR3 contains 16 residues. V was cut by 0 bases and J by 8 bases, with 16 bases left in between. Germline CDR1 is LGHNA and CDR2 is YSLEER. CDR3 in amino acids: CASSQDLGGGREKLFF. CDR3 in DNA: TGCGCCAGCAGCCAAGATTTAGGGGGGGGACGAGAAAAACTGTTTTTT.

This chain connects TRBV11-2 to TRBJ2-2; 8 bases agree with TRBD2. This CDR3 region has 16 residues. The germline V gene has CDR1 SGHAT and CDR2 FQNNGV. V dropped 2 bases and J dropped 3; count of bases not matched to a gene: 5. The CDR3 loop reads CASSLRTSQDTGELFF. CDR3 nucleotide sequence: TGTGCCAGCAGCTTAAGGACTAGCCAGGACACCGGGGAGCTGTTTTTT.

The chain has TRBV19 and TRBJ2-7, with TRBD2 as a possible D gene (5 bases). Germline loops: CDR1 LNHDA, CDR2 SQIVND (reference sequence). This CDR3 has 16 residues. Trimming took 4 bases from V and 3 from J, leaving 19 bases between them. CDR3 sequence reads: CASSTSIIMRVYEQYF. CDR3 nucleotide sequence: TGTGCCAGTAGTACCTCTATTATCATGAGGGTCTACGAGCAGTACTTC.

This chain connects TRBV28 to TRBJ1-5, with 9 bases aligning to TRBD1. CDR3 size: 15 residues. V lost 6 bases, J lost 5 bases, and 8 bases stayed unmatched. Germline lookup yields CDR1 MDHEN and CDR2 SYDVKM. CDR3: CASSSDGTGYQPQHF. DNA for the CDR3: TGTGCCAGCAGCTCGGACGGGACAGGGTATCAGCCCCAGCATTTT.

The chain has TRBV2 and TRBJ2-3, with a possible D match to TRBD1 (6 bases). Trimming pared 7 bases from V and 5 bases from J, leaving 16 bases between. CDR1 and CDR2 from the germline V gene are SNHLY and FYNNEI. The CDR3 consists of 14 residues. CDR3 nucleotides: TGTGCCAGCACCCGCAGGGGCGCCGAAGATACGCAGTATTTT. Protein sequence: CASTRRGAEDTQYF.

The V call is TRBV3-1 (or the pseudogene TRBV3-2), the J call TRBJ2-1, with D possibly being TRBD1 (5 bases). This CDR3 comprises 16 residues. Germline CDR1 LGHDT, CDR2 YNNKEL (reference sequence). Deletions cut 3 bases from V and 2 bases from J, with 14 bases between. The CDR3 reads CASSQGWAGTYNEQFF. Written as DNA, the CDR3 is TGTGCCAGCAGCCAGGGGTGGGCAGGGACCTACAATGAGCAGTTCTTC.

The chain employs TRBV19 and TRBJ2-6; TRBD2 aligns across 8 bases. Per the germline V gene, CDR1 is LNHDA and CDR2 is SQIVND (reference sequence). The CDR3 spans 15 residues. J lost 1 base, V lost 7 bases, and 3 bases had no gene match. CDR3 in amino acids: CASKRESSGANVLTF. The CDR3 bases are TGTGCCAGTAAGCGGGAGTCATCTGGGGCCAACGTCCTGACTTTC.

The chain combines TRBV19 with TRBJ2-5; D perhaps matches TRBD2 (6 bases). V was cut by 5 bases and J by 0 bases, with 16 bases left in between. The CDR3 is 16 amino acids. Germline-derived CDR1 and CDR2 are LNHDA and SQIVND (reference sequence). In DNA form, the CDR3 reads TGTGCCAGTAGTCGCGGCGGGACGGGGGACCAAGAGACCCAGTACTTC. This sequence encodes CASSRGGTGDQETQYF.

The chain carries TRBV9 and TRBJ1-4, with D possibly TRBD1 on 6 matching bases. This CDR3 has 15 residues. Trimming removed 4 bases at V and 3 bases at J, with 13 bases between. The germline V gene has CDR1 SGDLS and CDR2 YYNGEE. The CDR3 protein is CASSITDSSNEKLFF. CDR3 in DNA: TGTGCCAGCAGCATTACGGACAGCTCTAATGAAAAACTGTTTTTT.

The CDR3 DNA reads TGCGCCAGCAGCTTGGCCGGTCAAAACAATGAGCAGTTCTTC. Amino acids: CASSLAGQNNEQFF. The rearrangement joins TRBV5-1 to TRBJ2-1; D uncertain. Germline V gives CDR1 SGHRS, CDR2 YFSETQ. The V and J ends lost 0 bases and 5 bases respectively, with 9 bases between them. The CDR3 extends over 14 amino acids.